The 23 T cell receptor beta chains in this list originate from one sample, sequenced in a study of blood T cell repertoires in COVID-19. Sequenced by immunoSEQ multiplex PCR; TCRdb stores in-frame clones only, minus some. This table holds about 130,000 clones, 70% to 80% found once. The source material was peripheral blood. These receptors were collected from a human donor in a cohort sampled during active COVID-19.

This clone was counted a few times. The gene calls are TRBV30 and TRBJ2-2; D might be TRBD1 (8 bases). The V gene lost 1 base and the J gene lost 4 bases, with 13 bases spanning the gap. The CDR3 extends over 15 amino acids. Germline V gene sequence: CDR1 GTSNPN, CDR2 SVGIG (reference sequence). Here the CDR3 reads CAWSAGGQVTGELFF. The CDR3 DNA reads TGTGCCTGGAGTGCGGGGGGACAGGTCACCGGGGAGCTGTTTTTT.

V gene TRBV2 combines with J gene TRBJ2-7; TRBD1 agrees at 9 bases. In germline, CDR1 is SNHLY, CDR2 FYNNEI. J lost 4 bases, V lost 5 bases, and 6 bases had no gene match. The CDR3 length is 14 residues. CDR3 sequence: CASSMGQGRYEQYF. In DNA, the CDR3 is TGTGCCAGCAGTATGGGACAGGGAAGATACGAGCAGTACTTC.

CDR3 in DNA: TGCGCCAGCAGCTGGGGACCAGGGGGCTCCTACGAGCAGTACTTC. It yields the protein CASSWGPGGSYEQYF. The genes are TRBV5-1 and TRBJ2-7, with TRBD1 matching 7 bases. Germline V gives CDR1 SGHRS, CDR2 YFSETQ. The J segment lost 0 bases and the V segment lost 3 bases, leaving 6 bases of the junction unmatched. CDR3 size: 15 residues.

The chain uses TRBV6-5 and TRBJ2-7, with a weak D call TRBD1 (6 bases). The V end was cut by 2 bases, the J end by 5 bases, with 10 bases between. Germline-derived CDR1 and CDR2 are MNHEY and SVGAGI. The CDR3 has 13 residues. The CDR3 reads CASSYRAGDEQYF. The DNA for the CDR3 is TGTGCCAGCAGTTACAGGGCAGGGGACGAGCAGTACTTC.

This chain uses TRBV19 with TRBJ1-5, with 7 bases lining up with TRBD1. This CDR3 region has 13 residues. The germline gives CDR1 LNHDA, CDR2 SQIVND (reference sequence). The J segment lost 6 bases and the V segment lost 6 bases, leaving 5 bases of the junction unmatched. The CDR3 sequence is CASSRTGGQPQHF. CDR3 DNA: TGTGCCAGTAGCCGGACAGGAGGTCAGCCCCAGCATTTT.

In its sample, this clone was seen once. The chain combines TRBV6-6 with TRBJ1-5; 9 bases match TRBD1. The germline V gene encodes CDR1 MNHNY and CDR2 SVGAGI (reference sequence). Trimming cost V 6 bases and J 5 bases; bases outside gene matches: 5. The length of the CDR3 is 14 residues. The CDR3 loop is CASRRTGEDQPQHF. The DNA for the CDR3 is TGTGCCAGCAGGAGGACAGGGGAAGATCAGCCCCAGCATTTT.

Only a few counts were recorded for this clone. This chain connects TRBV27 to TRBJ1-6, with D possibly matching TRBD1 (5 bases). This CDR3 region has 18 residues. V gave up 0 bases and J gave up 10 bases, with 22 bases separating them. Germline assignment: CDR1 MNHEY and CDR2 SMNVEV (reference sequence). The CDR3 spells CASSLSPPISGGPSPLHF. The CDR3 nucleotides are TGTGCCAGCAGTTTATCGCCCCCAATATCGGGGGGACCCTCACCCCTCCACTTT.

V usage is TRBV2 and J usage is TRBJ1-2, with a tentative D call TRBD1 (5 bases). The V end was cut by 3 bases, the J end by 8 bases, with 16 bases between. CDR1 and CDR2 from the germline V gene are SNHLY and FYNNEI. The CDR3 has 14 amino acids. CDR3 bases: TGTGCCAGCAGTGACTCAGGGAGGATTAAGGGCTACACCTTC. Translated, it gives CASSDSGRIKGYTF.

The chain recombines TRBV7-3 with TRBJ2-7, with 8 bases matching TRBD1. CDR1 SGHTA and CDR2 FQGTGA come from the germline V gene. This CDR3 comprises 16 residues. Unmatched junction bases numbered 6, after V lost 1 base and J lost 1 base. In nucleotides, the CDR3 is TGTGCCAGCAGCTTAAGGCGGCAGGGGGCATCCTACGAGCAGTACTTC. This sequence encodes CASSLRRQGASYEQYF.

The chain is built from TRBV11-2 and TRBJ1-2; possible D gene TRBD1, 6 bases. CDR1 and CDR2 (germline): SGHAT, FQNNGV. The CDR3 covers 15 residues. V lost 2 bases to trimming and J lost 7 bases, with 17 bases between them. CDR3 residues: CASSLLGTPSSGYTF. The CDR3 coding sequence is TGTGCCAGCAGCTTATTGGGGACACCCTCGTCTGGCTACACCTTC.

The J gene is TRBJ2-1, the V gene TRBV20-1; 8 nucleotides line up with TRBD1. V lost 3 bases to trimming and J lost 7 bases; unmatched junction nucleotides: 8. This CDR3 is built from 14 residues. Germline CDR1 reads DFQATT; CDR2 reads SNEGSKA (reference sequence). The CDR3 loop is CSASMTGVRNEQFF. The CDR3 bases are TGCAGTGCTAGTATGACAGGGGTTCGGAATGAGCAGTTCTTC.

This clone was found once. The rearrangement uses TRBV4-2 and TRBJ1-1; D is ambiguous. This CDR3 has 14 residues. Trimming stripped 1 base from V and 6 bases from J, with 12 bases between. Germline V gene lookup returns CDR1 LGHNA and CDR2 YNFKEQ. In nucleotides, the CDR3 is TGTGCCAGCAGCCAAGCAGGCAGTGTCCCTGAAGCTTTCTTT. Translated, it gives CASSQAGSVPEAFF.

V usage is TRBV18 and J usage is TRBJ1-2; the D gene is possibly TRBD1 (5 bases). This CDR3 spans 14 amino acids. CDR1 KGHSH and CDR2 LQKENI come from the germline V gene. The V and J ends lost 3 bases and 4 bases respectively, with 12 bases between them. CDR3 residues: CASSPPQGSYGYTF. CDR3 sequence (DNA): TGTGCCAGCTCACCCCCCCAGGGTTCCTATGGCTACACCTTC.

This clone has more than one count but fewer than ten. J is TRBJ2-7 and V is TRBV7-9, with 10 bases identical to TRBD1. This CDR3 is built from 13 residues. Germline V gene sequence: CDR1 SEHNR, CDR2 FQNEAQ (reference sequence). With V trimmed by 3 bases and J by 12 bases, 8 bases remained unmatched. In DNA form, the CDR3 reads TGTGCCAGCAGCTTCGACAGGGGGCAAGAAGCGTACTTC. Protein: CASSFDRGQEAYF.

J is TRBJ1-4 and V is TRBV9; 7 positions match TRBD1. The germline CDR1 and CDR2 sequences are SGDLS and YYNGEE. Trimming removed 3 bases from V and 8 bases from J; junction bases left unmatched: 13. This CDR3 has 16 amino acids. In DNA form, the CDR3 reads TGTGCCAGCAGCGCCGGGACAGCCAGTATAGGAGAAAAACTGTTTTTT. Residues: CASSAGTASIGEKLFF.

This clone was counted once. J is TRBJ2-5 and V is TRBV7-9; D gene uncertain. Germline CDR1 SEHNR, CDR2 FQNEAQ (reference sequence). V dropped 5 bases and J dropped 7 bases, with 14 bases sitting between them. This CDR3 has 13 residues. In DNA, the CDR3 is TGTGCCAGCAGCCCCTGGGCCACCCGGACCCAGTACTTC. As protein: CASSPWATRTQYF.

The V call is TRBV6-6, the J call TRBJ2-5, with TRBD2 matching 8 bases. Germline V CDR1 and CDR2: MNHNY, SVGAGI (reference sequence). The CDR3 totals 16 residues. V lost 6 bases and J lost 5; bases outside the gene matches: 14. CDR3 region: CASSFRLAGGGETQYF. The CDR3 DNA reads as TGTGCCAGCAGCTTTAGGCTGGCGGGGGGCGGGGAGACCCAGTACTTC.

The chain combines TRBV30 with TRBJ1-6; D might be TRBD1 (5 bases). Deletions cut 5 bases from V and 7 bases from J, with 15 bases between. Germline assignment: CDR1 GTSNPN and CDR2 SVGIG (reference sequence). This CDR3 has 14 amino acids. The CDR3 sequence is CAWDAGAGNSPLHF. CDR3 nucleotides: TGTGCCTGGGACGCGGGAGCAGGGAATTCACCCCTCCACTTT. Variable domain in full (rest from reference TRBV30 and TRBJ1-6): SQTIHQWPATLVQPVGSPLSLECTVEGTSNPNLYWYRQAAGRGLQLLFYSVGIGQISSEVPQNLSASRPQDRQFILSSKKLLLSDSGFYLCAWDAGAGNSPLHFGNGTRLTVT.

This clone has a handful of counts. The V call is TRBV3-1 (or the pseudogene TRBV3-2), the J call TRBJ1-1; the D is unclear. The germline V gene encodes CDR1 LGHDT and CDR2 YNNKEL (reference sequence). The CDR3 extends over 13 amino acids. Between the trimmed V and J ends, which lost 5 bases and 6 bases, there was a span of 13 bases. CDR3 amino acids: CASSDYGGSEAFF. For the CDR3, the DNA is TGTGCCAGCAGCGACTACGGAGGCTCTGAAGCTTTCTTT.

The chain recombines TRBV5-6 with TRBJ2-7; D is unclear. Germline loops: CDR1 SGHDT, CDR2 YYEEEE. CDR3 size: 11 residues. V gave up 3 bases and J gave up 4 bases, with 5 bases separating them. The CDR3 reads CASSSRYEQYF. DNA of the CDR3: TGTGCCAGCAGCTCCCGGTACGAGCAGTACTTC.

The sample holds a few counts of this clone. The chain carries TRBV13 and TRBJ1-5, with TRBD1 identical over 9 bases. Germline lookup yields CDR1 PRHDT and CDR2 FYEKMQ (reference sequence). With V trimmed by 5 bases and J by 5 bases, 4 bases remained unmatched. The CDR3 covers 14 residues. This CDR3 reads CASSPGQGHQPQHF. The DNA for the CDR3 is TGTGCCAGCAGCCCGGGACAGGGACATCAGCCCCAGCATTTT.

J is TRBJ2-7 and V is TRBV9, with 8 bases lining up with TRBD1. In germline, CDR1 is SGDLS, CDR2 YYNGEE. The CDR3 is 14 amino acids. V trimming: 0 bases; J trimming: 3 bases; junction bases outside the gene matches: 2. This CDR3 reads CASSVVDRGYEQYF. CDR3 DNA sequence: TGTGCCAGCAGCGTAGTTGACAGGGGCTACGAGCAGTACTTC.

This clone was detected only once. The V call is TRBV7-3, the J call TRBJ1-2; D ambiguous. This CDR3 has 15 residues. V dropped 5 bases and J dropped 3 bases, with 16 bases sitting between them. Germline assignment: CDR1 SGHTA and CDR2 FQGTGA. The CDR3 here is CASSPGLGSDYGYTF. The DNA for the CDR3 is TGTGCCAGCAGCCCTGGACTGGGCAGCGACTATGGCTACACCTTC.